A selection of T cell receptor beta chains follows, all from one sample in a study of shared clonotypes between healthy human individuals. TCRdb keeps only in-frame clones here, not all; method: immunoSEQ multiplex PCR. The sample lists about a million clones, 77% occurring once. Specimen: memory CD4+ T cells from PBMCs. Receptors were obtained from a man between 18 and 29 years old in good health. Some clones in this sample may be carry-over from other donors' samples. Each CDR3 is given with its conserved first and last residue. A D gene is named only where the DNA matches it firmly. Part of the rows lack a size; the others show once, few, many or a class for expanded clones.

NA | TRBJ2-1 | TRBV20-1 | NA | TGCAGTGCTAGAACCGTAGACCAGCAGTTCTTC | CSARTVDQQFF
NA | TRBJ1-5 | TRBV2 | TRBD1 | TGTGCCAGCAGTGAGGACAGGTGGGGCAATCAGCCCCAGCATTTT | CASSEDRWGNQPQHF
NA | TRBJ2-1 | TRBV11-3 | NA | TGTGCCAGCACCAAAGGGGGAGCTATAGTACATGAGCAGTTCTTC | CASTKGGAIVHEQFF
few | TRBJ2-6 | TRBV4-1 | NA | TGCGCCAGCAGCCAAGTGGTACAGGGAGCTGGGGCCAACGTCCTGACTTTC | CASSQVVQGAGANVLTF
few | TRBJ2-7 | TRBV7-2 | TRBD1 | TGTGCCAGCAGCAAGGACAGGGCAACCTACGAGCAGTACTTC | CASSKDRATYEQYF
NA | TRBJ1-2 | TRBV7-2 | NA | TGTGCCAGCAGCTCCACGCCAGGCAACTATGGCTACACCTTC | CASSSTPGNYGYTF
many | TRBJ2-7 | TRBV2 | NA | TGTGCCAGCAGGTTGGGGGAGCAGTACTTC | CASRLGEQYF
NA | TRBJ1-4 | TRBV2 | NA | TGTGCCAGCAGAAACAGGGCAACTAATGAAAAACTGTTTTTT | CASRNRATNEKLFF
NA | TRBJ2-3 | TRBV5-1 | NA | TGCGCCAGCAGCCCCGCCCCGGGTAGCACAGATACGCAGTATTTT | CASSPAPGSTDTQYF
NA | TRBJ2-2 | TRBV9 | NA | TGTGCCAGCAGCCAGCGAACGTGGGGGACCGGGGAGCTGTTTTTT | CASSQRTWGTGELFF